One and the same sample provided the 5 T cell receptor beta chains below, sequenced in a study of identical twins. MiXCR, run by TCRdb on the 5' RACE reads, gives a single entry per CDR3 protein. This sample has about 250,000 distinct CDR3 sequences, with about 14% found just once. The sequenced sample consisted of memory (CD45RO+) T cells sorted from blood. The source is a woman between 18 and 29 years old in good health.

The chain carries TRBV7-9 and TRBJ2-3; TRBD2 is a possible D gene (5 bases). This CDR3 is 15 amino acids long. V lost 4 bases to trimming and J lost 2 bases, with 13 bases between them. Germline CDR1 reads SEHNR; CDR2 reads FQNEAQ (reference sequence). In nucleotides, the CDR3 is TGTGCCAGCAGCTCCCCGGGGTCCACCACAGATACGCAGTATTTT. It yields the protein CASSSPGSTTDTQYF.

V is TRBV10-1 and J is TRBJ2-3; 8 bases align to TRBD1. Trimming cost V 3 bases and J 5 bases; bases outside gene matches: 4. The CDR3 consists of 14 residues. Germline loops: CDR1 WNHNN, CDR2 SYGVQD (reference sequence). The CDR3 protein is CASSDRGLEDTQYF. The CDR3 coding sequence is TGCGCCAGCAGTGACAGGGGGCTGGAAGATACGCAGTATTTT.

V and J are TRBV2 and TRBJ1-4; D gene uncertain. The length of the CDR3 is 13 residues. CDR1 and CDR2 (germline): SNHLY, FYNNEI. Trimming removed 8 bases from V and 7 bases from J, with 14 bases in between. The CDR3 nucleotides read TGTGCCAGCGGGCAGGAATCGGCTGAAAAACTGTTTTTT. Protein: CASGQESAEKLFF.

This clonotype was counted a few times. The rearrangement uses TRBV4-2 and TRBJ1-2, with D unclear. With 4 bases removed from V and 7 bases from J, the gap between germline ends came to 10 bases. The CDR3 sequence is 12 residues long. Germline V CDR1 and CDR2: LGHNA, YNFKEQ. The CDR3 DNA reads as TGTGCCAGCAGCCGAAGCCCGGGTGGCTACACCTTC. Protein product: CASSRSPGGYTF.

This clonotype was detected a few times. The V call is TRBV5-6, the J call TRBJ2-7; a weak D match, TRBD1 (6 bases). The CDR3 consists of 13 residues. From germline, CDR1 is SGHDT and CDR2 YYEEEE. V gave up 1 base and J gave up 13 bases, with 18 bases separating them. The CDR3 loop is CASSLNKPGHSYF. The CDR3 DNA follows: TGTGCCAGCAGCTTGAATAAGCCGGGACACAGCTACTTC.